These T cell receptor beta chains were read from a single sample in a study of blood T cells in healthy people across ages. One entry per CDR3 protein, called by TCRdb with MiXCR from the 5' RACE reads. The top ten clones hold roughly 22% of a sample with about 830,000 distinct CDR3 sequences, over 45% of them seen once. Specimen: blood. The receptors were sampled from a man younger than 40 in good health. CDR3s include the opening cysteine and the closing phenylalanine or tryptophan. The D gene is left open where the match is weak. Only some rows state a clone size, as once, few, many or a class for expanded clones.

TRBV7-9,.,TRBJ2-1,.,CASSSGAGQDEQFF,TGTGCCAGTAGCTCAGGTGCAGGGCAAGATGAGCAGTTCTTC
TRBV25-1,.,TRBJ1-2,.,CASSPTTTNYGYTF,TGTGCCAGCAGCCCGACGACAACTAACTATGGCTACACCTTC
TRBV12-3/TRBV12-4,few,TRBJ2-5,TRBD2,CASTSQAGGGRTQYF,TGTGCCAGCACCTCCCAAGCGGGGGGGGGACGGACCCAGTACTTC
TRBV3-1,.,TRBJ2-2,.,CASSQDLRGAGELFF,TGTGCCAGCAGCCAAGATTTGAGGGGGGCCGGGGAGCTGTTTTTT
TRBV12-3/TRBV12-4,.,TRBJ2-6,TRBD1,CASSPGQGAAGANVLTF,TGTGCCAGCAGCCCCGGACAGGGGGCTGCTGGGGCCAACGTCCTGACTTTC
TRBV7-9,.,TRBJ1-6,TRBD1,CASSGTGGRSSYNSPLHF,TGTGCCAGCAGCGGGACAGGGGGCCGGAGCTCCTATAATTCACCCCTCCACTTT
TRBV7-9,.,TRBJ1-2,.,CASSLESSVGYTF,TGTGCCAGCAGCTTAGAGTCTAGCGTTGGCTACACCTTC
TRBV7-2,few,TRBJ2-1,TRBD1,CASSKIQGARNEQFF,TGTGCCAGCAGCAAAATCCAGGGGGCGAGGAATGAGCAGTTCTTC
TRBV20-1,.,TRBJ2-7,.,CSARSTARDFAYEQYF,TGCAGTGCTCGGTCGACAGCGAGGGACTTCGCCTACGAGCAGTACTTC
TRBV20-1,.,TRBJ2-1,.,CSASLWQGGNNEQFF,TGCAGTGCTAGTTTGTGGCAGGGGGGAAACAATGAGCAGTTCTTC
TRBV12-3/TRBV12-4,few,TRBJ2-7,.,CASTLGWNEQYF,TGTGCCAGCACCCTTGGTTGGAACGAGCAGTACTTC
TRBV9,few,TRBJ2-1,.,CASSVVPFNEQFF,TGTGCCAGCAGCGTAGTTCCCTTCAATGAGCAGTTCTTC
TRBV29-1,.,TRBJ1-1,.,CSVLQSEAFF,TGCAGCGTATTACAGAGTGAAGCTTTCTTT
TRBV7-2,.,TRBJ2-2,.,CASSLVSVQTGELFF,TGTGCCAGCAGCTTAGTTAGCGTCCAAACCGGGGAGCTGTTTTTT
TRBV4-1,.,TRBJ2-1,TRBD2,CASSPFLGTSGVNEQFF,TGCGCCAGCAGCCCATTCCTCGGGACTAGCGGGGTCAATGAGCAGTTCTTC
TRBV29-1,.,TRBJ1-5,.,CSAADSSNQPQHF,TGCAGCGCAGCTGACAGTAGCAATCAGCCCCAGCATTTT